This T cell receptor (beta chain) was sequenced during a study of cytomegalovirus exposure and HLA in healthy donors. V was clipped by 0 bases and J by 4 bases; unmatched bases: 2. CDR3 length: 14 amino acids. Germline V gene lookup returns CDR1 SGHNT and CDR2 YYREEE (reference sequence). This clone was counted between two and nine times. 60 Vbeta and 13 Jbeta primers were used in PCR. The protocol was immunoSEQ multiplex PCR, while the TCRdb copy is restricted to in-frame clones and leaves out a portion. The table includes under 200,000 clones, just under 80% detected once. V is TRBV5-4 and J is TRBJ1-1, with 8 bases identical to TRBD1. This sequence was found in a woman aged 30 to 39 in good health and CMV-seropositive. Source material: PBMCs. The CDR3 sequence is CASSLDRGTTEAFF. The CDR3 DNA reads TGTGCCAGCAGCTTGGACAGGGGGACCACTGAAGCTTTCTTT.